The 21 T cell receptor beta chains below all came from one sample that was sequenced in a study of blood T cells in healthy people across ages. Through a sample-barcoded 5' primer and a J-beta primer mix, a second PCR was run for roughly 7 to 12 cycles. Via MiXCR, TCRdb re-called the 5' RACE reads, giving one row per CDR3 protein. The sample contains about 1.8 million distinct CDR3 sequences, around half of which appear only once. The specimen was blood. The receptors stem from a woman aged 40 to 50 in good health.

The table lists this clonotype with a few counts. This sequence joins TRBV7-2 and TRBJ2-3; 13 positions agree with TRBD2. This CDR3 is built from 17 residues. The trim removed 1 base at V and 1 base at J, leaving 2 bases unmatched. CDR1 and CDR2 (germline): SGHTA, FQGNSA. The CDR3 spells CASSLGGTSGGTDTQYF. In nucleotides, the CDR3 is TGTGCCAGCAGCTTAGGAGGGACTAGCGGGGGCACAGATACGCAGTATTTT. The whole variable domain, remainder taken from reference TRBV7-2 and TRBJ2-3, is GAGVSQSPSNKVTEKGKDVELRCDPISGHTALYWYRQSLGQGLEFLIYFQGNSAPDKSGLPSDRFSAERTGGSVSTLTIQRTQQEDSAVYLCASSLGGTSGGTDTQYFGPGTRLTVL.

Concerning this clonotype itself: Germline and junction disagree at one end, which may indicate a read error. J is TRBJ1-2 and V is TRBV6-5; no firm D call. Germline CDR1 is MNHEY and CDR2 is SVGAGI. The CDR3 is 17 residues long. The DNA for the CDR3 is TGTGCCAGCAGTAACCGTCGGACCCAGAGCCCTAACTATAGCTACACCTTC. Its translation: CASSNRRTQSPNYSYTF.

The sample holds a few counts of this clonotype. The chain combines TRBV15 with TRBJ1-6; 11 nucleotides line up with TRBD1. The CDR3 sequence is 16 residues long. With V trimmed by 1 base and J by 10 bases, 6 bases remained unmatched. Germline V lookup: CDR1 LNHNV, CDR2 YYDKDF (reference sequence). The CDR3 loop reads CATSRAVGTGGSPLHF. CDR3 coding DNA: TGTGCCACCAGCAGAGCCGTAGGGACAGGGGGATCACCCCTCCACTTT.

This clonotype has a handful of counts. The chain links TRBV29-1 to TRBJ2-5; no reliable D call. CDR1 is SQVTM, CDR2 ANQGSEA, per germline. This CDR3 is 13 amino acids long. V was shortened by 4 bases and J by 0 bases, with 9 bases between the two germline ends. This CDR3 reads CSVAHSYQETQYF. CDR3 bases: TGCAGCGTTGCTCACTCGTACCAAGAGACCCAGTACTTC.

The sample holds a few counts of this clonotype. The V gene is TRBV20-1, the J gene TRBJ1-6, with D perhaps matching TRBD1 (6 bases). CDR3 length equals 13 residues. Germline CDR1 and CDR2: DFQATT and SNEGSKA (reference sequence). The V end was cut by 6 bases, the J end by 5 bases, with 11 bases between. The CDR3 nucleotides read TGCAGTGCACGGAGGGGGGATAATTCACCCCTCCACTTT. This encodes CSARRGDNSPLHF.

In this sample, this clonotype turned up a few times. This chain connects TRBV20-1 to TRBJ2-7; 10 bases are a match to TRBD2. The junction had 7 bases not matched to a gene; V was cut back by 0 bases and J by 5 bases. The CDR3 extends over 15 amino acids. Germline lookup yields CDR1 DFQATT and CDR2 SNEGSKA (reference sequence). In nucleotides, the CDR3 is TGCAGTGCTAGAGAGCCGGGACTAGCGCGTCACGAGCAGTACTTC. Amino acid sequence: CSAREPGLARHEQYF.

In the case of this clonotype: The junction shows a germline mismatch at one end, possibly a read error. This chain links TRBV4-3 with TRBJ2-2; 9 bases map to TRBD2. Per the germline V gene, CDR1 is LGHNA and CDR2 is YSLEER. The CDR3 covers 15 residues. Written as DNA, the CDR3 is TGCGCCAGTAGCCAAGGCGGGAGGGCCGGCGGGGAGCTGTTTTTT. Protein sequence: CASSQGGRAGGELFF.

This clonotype was counted between two and nine times. V and J are TRBV29-1 and TRBJ2-3; D is unclear. The V and J ends lost 5 bases and 2 bases respectively, with 11 bases between them. The CDR3 covers 13 residues. CDR1 is SQVTM, CDR2 ANQGSEA, per germline. The CDR3, as DNA: TGCAGCGTTTTAAGTTTTTACACAGATACGCAGTATTTT. Translated: CSVLSFYTDTQYF.

This chain connects TRBV4-3 to TRBJ2-1; TRBD2 matches 7 bases. Trimming cost V 1 base and J 1 base; bases outside gene matches: 7. The CDR3 length is 17 residues. Germline values: CDR1 LGHNA, CDR2 YSLEER. Here the CDR3 DNA reads TGCGCCAGCAGCCAAGGTCCTAGCGGCCAATCCTACAATGAGCAGTTCTTC. Residues: CASSQGPSGQSYNEQFF.

The sample holds a few counts of this clonotype. This rearrangement joins TRBV29-1 to TRBJ1-2, with a possible D match to TRBD1 (6 bases). This CDR3 is built from 14 residues. The V and J ends lost 4 bases and 4 bases respectively, with 16 bases between them. Germline V gene lookup returns CDR1 SQVTM and CDR2 ANQGSEA. The CDR3 DNA reads TGCAGCGTTGTACTACGGTCAGGGGCCTATGGCTACACCTTC. This translates into CSVVLRSGAYGYTF.

This clonotype showed up just a few times. The gene calls are TRBV28 and TRBJ2-6; no clear D gene. Germline CDR1 reads MDHEN; CDR2 reads SYDVKM. This CDR3 is built from 14 residues. Trimming cost V 6 bases and J 0 bases, with 6 bases left between them. The CDR3 sequence: CASRVGSGANVLTF. The CDR3 DNA reads as TGTGCCAGCAGAGTGGGCTCTGGGGCCAACGTCCTGACTTTC.

The chain combines TRBV19 with TRBJ1-2, with a possible D match to TRBD1 (5 bases). The V gene lost 5 bases and the J gene lost 4 bases, with 17 bases spanning the gap. The CDR3 has 15 residues. Germline V lookup: CDR1 LNHDA, CDR2 SQIVND (reference sequence). The DNA for the CDR3 is TGTGCCAGTAGTCCGAGGGGCCGGAGGACCTATGGCTACACCTTC. Protein sequence: CASSPRGRRTYGYTF.

This chain links TRBV7-2 with TRBJ2-7; D might be TRBD1 or TRBD2, each matching 5 bases. Deletions cut 8 bases from V and 3 bases from J, with 14 bases between. The CDR3 is 13 amino acids. The germline V gene encodes CDR1 SGHTA and CDR2 FQGNSA. CDR3 residues: CASLRDVSYEQYF. The CDR3 DNA follows: TGTGCCAGCCTAAGGGACGTCAGCTACGAGCAGTACTTC.

The chain links TRBV4-1 to TRBJ1-1, with 8 positions matching TRBD1. The CDR3 sequence is 12 residues long. V shed 4 bases, J shed 8 bases, and the junction held 3 bases outside the gene matches. The germline CDR1 and CDR2 sequences are MGHRA and YSYEKL. CDR3 sequence: CASSRTGNEAFF. As DNA, the CDR3 is TGCGCCAGCAGCCGGACAGGGAACGAAGCTTTCTTT.

This chain uses TRBV13 with TRBJ1-2; D unclear. Trimming took 5 bases from V and 7 from J, leaving 20 bases between them. The CDR3 consists of 15 residues. In germline, CDR1 is PRHDT, CDR2 FYEKMQ (reference sequence). Here the CDR3 DNA reads TGTGCCAGCAGCCTCGTGACGGCGGGGATCGGTGGCTACACCTTC. Encoded protein: CASSLVTAGIGGYTF.

Concerning this clonotype: A read error may produce the germline difference seen at one junction end. V and J are TRBV7-2 and TRBJ1-4; D is unresolved. In germline, CDR1 is SGHTA, CDR2 FQGNSA. This CDR3 is 16 amino acids long. The CDR3 DNA sequence: TGTGCCAGCAGCAAAGCCCCGTCAGCGACTAAGGAAAAACTGTTTTTT. Its translation: CASSKAPSATKEKLFF.

The chain uses TRBV27 and TRBJ2-1; 7 bases agree with TRBD1. The CDR3 runs to 14 residues. Unmatched junction bases numbered 6, after V lost 2 bases and J lost 8 bases. Germline V gives CDR1 MNHEY, CDR2 SMNVEV (reference sequence). The chain's CDR3 is CASSLRNRGYEQFF. As DNA, the CDR3 is TGTGCCAGCAGTTTAAGGAACAGGGGCTATGAGCAGTTCTTC.

The chain employs TRBV28 and TRBJ2-4; D gene unclear. Germline loops: CDR1 MDHEN, CDR2 SYDVKM. The CDR3 length is 13 residues. V lost 2 bases and J lost 8, with 10 bases in between. Here the CDR3 DNA reads TGTGCCAGCAGTTTACTTCCCACATACATTCAGTACTTC. Translated, it gives CASSLLPTYIQYF.

In this sample, this clonotype turned up a few times. This chain links TRBV15 with TRBJ2-5; no firm D call. V was cut by 4 bases and J by 1 base, with 16 bases left in between. The germline CDR1 and CDR2 sequences are LNHNV and YYDKDF (reference sequence). The CDR3 is 16 amino acids. CDR3 region: CATSTNQRVFQETQYF. The CDR3 DNA sequence: TGTGCCACCAGCACCAACCAAAGGGTTTTCCAAGAGACCCAGTACTTC.

The gene calls are TRBV6-1 and TRBJ2-4; 7 bases are a match to TRBD2. With the DNA end fitting TRBJ2-7 better, the J assignment may be wrong. The CDR3 sequence is 15 residues long. Per the germline V gene, CDR1 is MNHNS and CDR2 is SASEGT. CDR3 residues: CASSEASGANYEQYF. The DNA for the CDR3 is TGTGCCAGCAGTGAAGCCAGCGGGGCGAACTACGAGCAGTACTTC.

This chain uses TRBV20-1 with TRBJ1-5; D uncertain. The CDR3 runs to 13 residues. Deletions cut 1 base from V and 0 bases from J, with 4 bases between. Germline values: CDR1 DFQATT, CDR2 SNEGSKA (reference sequence). Here the CDR3 reads CSARVSSNQPQHF. The CDR3 DNA reads TGCAGTGCTAGAGTCAGTAGCAATCAGCCCCAGCATTTT.